A single sample gave rise to the 18 T cell receptor beta chains below, sequenced in a study of T cells after yellow fever vaccination. One entry per CDR3 protein results from TCRdb running MiXCR on the 5' RACE reads. Of approximately 550,000 distinct CDR3 sequences in the sample, approximately 13% are singletons; the top ten hold over 12%. The specimen comprised PBMCs, sampled on the day of the yellow fever booster vaccination. Receptors were obtained from a young man who received the YFV17D yellow fever vaccine.

This clonotype was detected a few times. The CDR3 is CASGSPGQPKSTEAFF. The CDR3 nucleotides are TGTGCCAGCGGATCCCCAGGACAGCCGAAGAGTACTGAAGCTTTCTTT. The chain has TRBV7-9 and TRBJ1-1; tentative D call: TRBD1 (6 bases). Germline lookup yields CDR1 SEHNR and CDR2 FQNEAQ (reference sequence). The CDR3 has 16 amino acids. V gave up 8 bases and J gave up 5 bases, with 24 bases separating them.

This clonotype has only a few counts. The chain recombines TRBV9 with TRBJ2-2; D is possibly TRBD1 (6 bases). The ends were cut back, 4 bases at V and 4 bases at J, with 17 bases in the middle. CDR3 length equals 16 residues. CDR1 and CDR2 from the germline V gene are SGDLS and YYNGEE. The CDR3: CASSHGPGVGTGELFF. The CDR3 DNA reads TGTGCCAGCAGCCACGGTCCAGGGGTGGGCACCGGGGAGCTGTTTTTT.

This chain joins TRBV7-8 and TRBJ2-1; no firm D call. Trimming cost V 5 bases and J 2 bases, with 13 bases left between them. Germline V gives CDR1 SGHVS, CDR2 FQNEAQ. The CDR3 is made up of 15 amino acids. Written as DNA, the CDR3 is TGTGCCAGCAGCCTATATGGCGACGCCTACAATGAGCAGTTCTTC. Encoded protein: CASSLYGDAYNEQFF.

V usage is TRBV6-6 and J usage is TRBJ2-3; D unresolved. Germline CDR1 reads MNHNY; CDR2 reads SVGAGI (reference sequence). V was shortened by 6 bases and J by 5 bases, with 12 bases between the two germline ends. CDR3 size: 13 residues. Written as DNA, the CDR3 is TGTGCCAGCAGCCCCGATCCTAAAGATACGCAGTATTTT. Amino acid sequence: CASSPDPKDTQYF.

The chain couples TRBV20-1 to TRBJ1-1, with 9 bases identical to TRBD1. V was clipped by 0 bases and J by 8 bases; unmatched bases: 4. CDR3 length equals 13 residues. The germline gives CDR1 DFQATT, CDR2 SNEGSKA (reference sequence). CDR3 in amino acids: CSARDTGQGEAFF. Here the CDR3 DNA reads TGCAGTGCTAGAGATACAGGACAGGGGGAAGCTTTCTTT.

This clonotype was picked up a small number of times. The CDR3 region is CASSQVSSGRNEQYF. CDR3 in DNA: TGCGCCAGCAGCCAAGTCTCTAGCGGGAGAAACGAGCAGTACTTC. The rearrangement links TRBV4-3 to TRBJ2-7, with TRBD2 identical over 10 bases. Trimming removed 1 base from V and 5 bases from J; junction bases left unmatched: 5. The CDR3 length is 15 residues. CDR1 is LGHNA and CDR2 is YSLEER in the germline V gene.

This clonotype has at least ten counts. The V and J genes are TRBV20-1 and TRBJ2-7, with D perhaps TRBD2 (6 bases). The V end was cut by 7 bases, the J end by 2 bases, with 18 bases between. Germline V gene lookup returns CDR1 DFQATT and CDR2 SNEGSKA (reference sequence). CDR3 length: 14 residues. The CDR3 loop reads CSVPQAEGTYEQYF. CDR3 in DNA: TGCAGTGTCCCCCAAGCGGAGGGGACCTACGAGCAGTACTTC.

This sequence joins TRBV5-4 and TRBJ2-3, with 7 bases fitting TRBD2. The V gene's germline CDR1 is SGHNT and CDR2 YYREEE (reference sequence). The J segment lost 1 base and the V segment lost 3 bases, leaving 5 bases of the junction unmatched. This CDR3 spans 15 amino acids. This chain's CDR3 is CASSSSGTGTDTQYF. The CDR3 DNA reads TGTGCCAGCAGCTCAAGCGGGACCGGCACAGATACGCAGTATTTT.

A few counts support this clonotype. The genes are TRBV30 and TRBJ2-3, with TRBD1 as a possible D gene (6 bases). This CDR3 is 15 amino acids long. Germline loops: CDR1 GTSNPN, CDR2 SVGIG (reference sequence). V lost 4 bases and J lost 1, with 15 bases in between. The CDR3 is CAWTAQGSRTDTQYF. The CDR3 DNA reads TGTGCCTGGACCGCCCAGGGGTCCCGCACAGATACGCAGTATTTT. Looking up the rest from reference TRBV30 and TRBJ2-3 gives the full variable domain: SQTIHQWPATLVQPVGSPLSLECTVEGTSNPNLYWYRQAAGRGLQLLFYSVGIGQISSEVPQNLSASRPQDRQFILSSKKLLLSDSGFYLCAWTAQGSRTDTQYFGPGTRLTVL.

This clonotype was picked up many times. This chain joins TRBV20-1 and TRBJ2-5; 9 nucleotides line up with TRBD1. V shed 4 bases, J shed 4 bases, and the junction held 7 bases outside the gene matches. CDR1 DFQATT and CDR2 SNEGSKA come from the germline V gene (reference sequence). This CDR3 is built from 14 residues. The CDR3 sequence is CSANTDRGAETQYF. The CDR3 DNA follows: TGCAGTGCTAACACCGACAGGGGGGCAGAGACCCAGTACTTC.

The table lists this clonotype with many counts. J is TRBJ1-1 and V is TRBV10-3; possibly TRBD1 for D (5 bases). Germline assignment: CDR1 ENHRY and CDR2 SYGVKD. Trimming removed 6 bases at V and 7 bases at J, with 12 bases between. The length of the CDR3 is 12 residues. The CDR3 protein is CAIRNTGVEAFF. CDR3 sequence (DNA): TGTGCCATCAGGAATACAGGTGTTGAAGCTTTCTTT.

This clonotype has more than one count but fewer than ten. The rearrangement links TRBV6-1 to TRBJ1-2; 7 bases align to TRBD1. This CDR3 contains 13 residues. Per the germline V gene, CDR1 is MNHNS and CDR2 is SASEGT. V shed 10 bases and J 2 bases; nucleotides not matched to a gene: 7. The CDR3: CATRGGQNYGYTF. CDR3 nucleotides: TGTGCCACCCGGGGGGGACAGAACTATGGCTACACCTTC.

In this sample, this clonotype turned up a few times. The chain joins TRBV7-2 to TRBJ2-2; 13 bases are shared with TRBD2. The germline V gene has CDR1 SGHTA and CDR2 FQGNSA. There are 17 residues in the CDR3. V dropped 5 bases and J dropped 5; count of bases not matched to a gene: 8. The CDR3 protein is CASSGRTSGSKTGELFF. CDR3 nucleotide sequence: TGTGCCAGCAGCGGAAGGACTAGCGGGAGTAAGACCGGGGAGCTGTTTTTT.

This clonotype was detected only a few times. The chain joins TRBV12-3 or TRBV12-4 to TRBJ2-4, with TRBD1 matching over 7 bases. With 4 bases clipped from V and 4 bases from J, the junction kept 1 base outside the gene matches. The CDR3 runs to 13 residues. CDR3 sequence reads: CASSSGQKNIQYF. In DNA form, the CDR3 reads TGTGCCAGCAGTTCGGGACAGAAAAACATTCAGTACTTC.

The chain uses TRBV20-1 and TRBJ2-1, with D possibly being TRBD2 (6 bases). Trimming removed 6 bases at V and 4 bases at J, with 22 bases between. Germline CDR1 is DFQATT and CDR2 is SNEGSKA (reference sequence). This CDR3 spans 16 amino acids. The CDR3 spells CSAPSGAGTEYNEQFF. The CDR3, as DNA: TGCAGTGCCCCATCTGGAGCCGGGACTGAATACAATGAGCAGTTCTTC.

In this sample, this clonotype turned up a few times. The CDR3 spells CASSPRTGEYEQYF. For the CDR3, the DNA is TGTGCCAGCAGCCCTCGGACAGGGGAATACGAGCAGTACTTC. The chain joins TRBV7-2 to TRBJ2-7; 9 bases match TRBD1. This CDR3 has 14 amino acids. Germline loops: CDR1 SGHTA, CDR2 FQGNSA. J gave up 4 bases and V 5 bases, and 6 bases lay outside the gene matches.

This chain uses TRBV19 with TRBJ1-2, with 9 bases lining up with TRBD1. Germline CDR1 LNHDA, CDR2 SQIVND (reference sequence). Unmatched junction bases numbered 3, after V lost 8 bases and J lost 2 bases. CDR3 length equals 13 residues. The CDR3 DNA is TGTGCCAGTCGGACAGGGGAGAACTATGGCTACACCTTC. Its translation is CASRTGENYGYTF.

The genes are TRBV27 and TRBJ2-6; D ambiguous. Germline loops: CDR1 MNHEY, CDR2 SMNVEV (reference sequence). V lost 3 bases to trimming and J lost 4 bases, with 7 bases between them. This CDR3 is 14 amino acids long. The CDR3 protein is CASSFVLGANVLTF. DNA for the CDR3: TGTGCCAGCAGTTTTGTCTTGGGGGCCAACGTCCTGACTTTC. Full variable domain (remainder filled in from reference TRBV27 and TRBJ2-6): EAQVTQNPRYLITVTGKKLTVTCSQNMNHEYMSWYRQDPGLGLRQIYYSMNVEVTDKGDVPEGYKVSRKEKRNFPLILESPSPNQTSLYFCASSFVLGANVLTFGAGSRLTVL.